These 12 T cell receptor delta chains were all obtained from the same sample, sequenced in a study of gamma-delta chains in newborns, infants, children. TCRdb used CATT to re-call clones from the reads. The sample carries fewer than 3,500 delta-chain clones, approximately 4.1% recorded once. The sequencing input was blood. The receptors originated from a child who was a newborn, infant or young child, either healthy, febrile or measles-vaccinated (not recorded which).

Relative to its sample, this clone is medium-sized (0.01 to 0.1%). This may be a read error: a much more frequent sequence differs by one nucleotide. The gene calls are TRDV2 and TRDJ3, with 9 nucleotides matching TRDD3. Germline CDR1 is GEAIGNYY and CDR2 is EKD. This CDR3 is built from 18 residues. V trimming: 0 bases; J trimming: 0 bases; junction bases outside the gene matches: 2. The CDR3 region is CACDTVGGYSWDTRQMFF. CDR3 coding DNA: TGTGCCTGTGACACCGTTGGGGGATACTCCTGGGACACCCGACAGATGTTTTTC.

There are a few counts of this clone. TCRdb shows a much larger clone's protein in place of this DNA's translation, and the two differ at residue 8, likely through a read error; the protein shown is translated from the DNA. The chain links TRDV2 to TRDJ3; 8 bases are a match to TRDD3. This CDR3 has 17 residues. V gave up 2 bases and J gave up 2 bases; unmatched junction bases: 4. Germline assignment: CDR1 GEAIGNYY and CDR2 EKD. CDR3 loop: CACDILGGTWDTRQMFF. In nucleotides, the CDR3 is TGTGCCTGTGACATACTGGGGGGTACCTGGGACACCCGACAGATGTTTTTC.

On this clone itself: TCRdb pairs this DNA with a much larger clone's protein that differs at residue 7, likely a read error; the protein shown was translated from the DNA. The V and J genes are TRAV29/DV5 and TRDJ2, with a weak D call TRDD3 (6 bases). The germline V and J ends were trimmed by 0 bases and 6 bases, with 15 bases remaining between them. The CDR3 is made up of 15 amino acids. CDR1 and CDR2 from the germline V gene are NSMFDY and ISSIKDK. CDR3 amino acids: CAASAGEYKAAQLFF. The DNA for the CDR3 is TGTGCAGCAAGCGCGGGGGAATACAAGGCAGCACAACTCTTCTTT.

With respect to this clone: A read error is likely here: a far larger clone is one base away. Other nucleotide sequences in the sample specify the same CDR3. The rearrangement links TRDV2 to TRDJ3, with 9 nucleotides matching TRDD3. Germline V gives CDR1 GEAIGNYY, CDR2 EKD. The CDR3 has 18 residues. The CDR3, as DNA: TGTGCCTGTGACACCTACTGGGGGAGCTCCTGGGACACCCGACAGATGTTCTTC. It specifies CACDTYWGSSWDTRQMFF.

This clone qualifies as medium-sized. The same CDR3 can be traced to other DNA sequences in this sample. The genes are TRDV2 and TRDJ3; TRDD3 agrees at 10 bases. Trimming took 3 bases from V and 0 from J; bases not matched to a gene: 10. CDR3 length: 20 residues. Germline V gene sequence: CDR1 GEAIGNYY, CDR2 EKD. CDR3 amino acids: CACDGVLGDARSWDTRQMFF. The CDR3 bases are TGTGCCTGTGACGGGGTACTGGGGGATGCGCGCTCCTGGGACACCCGACAGATGTTTTTC.

The table lists this clone with a few counts. With only one base between it and a far larger clone, this is likely a read error. V gene TRDV2 combines with J gene TRDJ3; 8 positions agree with TRDD3. Looked up from germline, CDR1 is GEAIGNYY and CDR2 is EKD. The CDR3 is 20 amino acids. The junction had 9 bases not matched to a gene; V was cut back by 0 bases and J by 0 bases. The CDR3, as DNA: TGTGCCTGTGACACCGTACGGGGGGATAAAAGCTCCTGGGACACCCGACAGATGTTTTTC. It translates to CACDTVRGDKSSWDTRQMFF.

This clone is labeled as large. Other DNA sequences in the sample encode the same CDR3. V and J are TRDV2 and TRDJ3; 8 bases fit TRDD3. The CDR3 loop spans 17 amino acids. V was pared by 3 bases and J by 3 bases, with 6 bases of the junction left unmatched. Germline loops: CDR1 GEAIGNYY, CDR2 EKD. The CDR3 loop reads CACDEWDTGWDTRQMFF. The CDR3 DNA is TGTGCCTGTGACGAGTGGGATACGGGCTGGGACACCCGACAGATGTTTTTC.

This clone turned up a few times. This could be a read error, since a much larger clone is one nucleotide away. The sample holds other DNA sequences that translate to the same CDR3. V and J are TRDV2 and TRDJ3; D gene unclear. Trimming took 1 base from V and 1 from J, leaving 16 bases between them. This CDR3 comprises 19 residues. Germline CDR1 and CDR2: GEAIGNYY and EKD. CDR3 in DNA: TGTGCCTGTGACACTCCGGATCCAGGGACTTCCTGGGACACCCGACAGATGTTTTTC. Its protein product is CACDTPDPGTSWDTRQMFF.

For this clone: TCRdb's protein for this DNA is that of a much larger clone and differs from the translation at residue 4, likely a read error; the protein shown is the DNA translation. The J gene is TRDJ2, the V gene TRDV2; 8 nucleotides agree with TRDD3. This CDR3 is built from 14 residues. The V gene's germline CDR1 is GEAIGNYY and CDR2 EKD. The CDR3 reads CACGTWGYTAQLFF. CDR3 nucleotide sequence: TGTGCCTGTGGCACCTGGGGATACACAGCACAACTCTTCTTT.

Comment on this clone: This may arise from a read error, as a much more abundant clone is one base away. The CDR3 here is CACDTGGYPSWDTRQMFF. DNA for the CDR3: TGTGCCTGTGACACTGGGGGATACCCCTCCTGGGACACCCGACAGATGTTTTTC. This rearrangement joins TRDV2 to TRDJ3; 10 nucleotides match TRDD3. With V trimmed by 1 base and J by 0 bases, 2 bases remained unmatched. This CDR3 comprises 18 residues. Germline V gives CDR1 GEAIGNYY, CDR2 EKD.

The sample holds a few counts of this clone. TCRdb's listed protein matches a much larger clone and diverges from this DNA's translation at residue 7, likely through a read error; the protein shown comes from the DNA. The chain is built from TRDV2 and TRDJ3; D not certain. The CDR3 runs 17 residues. V lost 0 bases to trimming and J lost 0 bases, with 8 bases between them. Germline assignment: CDR1 GEAIGNYY and CDR2 EKD. In DNA form, the CDR3 reads TGTGCCTGTGACACCTGGAGATACTCCTGGGACACCCGACAGATGTTTTTC. Protein: CACDTWRYSWDTRQMFF.

Details on this clone: The protein in TCRdb stems from a much larger clone and differs at residue 13 from this DNA's translation, likely a read error; here the protein is translated from the DNA. The V call is TRDV2, the J call TRDJ3; 7 bases are a match to TRDD3. This CDR3 has 18 residues. Germline V CDR1 and CDR2: GEAIGNYY, EKD. Here the CDR3 reads CACDPIAGGSWDARQMFF. DNA for the CDR3: TGTGCCTGTGACCCTATCGCGGGGGGATCCTGGGACGCCCGACAGATGTTTTTC.